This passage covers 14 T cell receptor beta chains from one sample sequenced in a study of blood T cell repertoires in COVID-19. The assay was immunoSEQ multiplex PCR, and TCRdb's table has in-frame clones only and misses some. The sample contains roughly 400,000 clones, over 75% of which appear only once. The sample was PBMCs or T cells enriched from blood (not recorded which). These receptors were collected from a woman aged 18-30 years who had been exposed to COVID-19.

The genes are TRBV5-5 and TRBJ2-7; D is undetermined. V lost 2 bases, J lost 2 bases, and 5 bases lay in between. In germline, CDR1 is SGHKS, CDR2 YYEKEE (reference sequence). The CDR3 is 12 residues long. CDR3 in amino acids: CASSFGPYEQYF. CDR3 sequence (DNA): TGTGCCAGCAGCTTCGGTCCCTACGAGCAGTACTTC.

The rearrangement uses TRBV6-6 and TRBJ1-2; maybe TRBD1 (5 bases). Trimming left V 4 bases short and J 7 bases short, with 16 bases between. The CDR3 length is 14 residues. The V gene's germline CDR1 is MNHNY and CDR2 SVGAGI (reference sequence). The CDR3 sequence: CASSLDSVYGGYTF. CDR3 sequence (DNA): TGTGCCAGCAGTTTAGACAGCGTTTATGGTGGCTACACCTTC.

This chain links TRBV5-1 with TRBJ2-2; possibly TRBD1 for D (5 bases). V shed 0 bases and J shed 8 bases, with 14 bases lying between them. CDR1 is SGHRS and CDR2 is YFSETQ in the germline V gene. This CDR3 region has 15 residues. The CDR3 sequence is CASSLVAFQGGELFF. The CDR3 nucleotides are TGCGCCAGCAGCTTGGTCGCTTTTCAGGGAGGGGAGCTGTTTTTT.

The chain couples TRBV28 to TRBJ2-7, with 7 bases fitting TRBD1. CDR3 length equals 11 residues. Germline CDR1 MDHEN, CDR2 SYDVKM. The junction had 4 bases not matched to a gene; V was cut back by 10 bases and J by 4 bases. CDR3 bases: TGTGCCACTGACAGGGCTTACGAGCAGTACTTC. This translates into CATDRAYEQYF.

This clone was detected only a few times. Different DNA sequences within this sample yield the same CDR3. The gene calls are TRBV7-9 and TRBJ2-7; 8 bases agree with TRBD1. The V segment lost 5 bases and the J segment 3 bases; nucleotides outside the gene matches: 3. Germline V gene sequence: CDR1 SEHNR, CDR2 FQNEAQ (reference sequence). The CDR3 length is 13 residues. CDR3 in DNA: TGTGCCAGCAGCCCAGGGACAGGCTACGAGCAGTACTTC. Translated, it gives CASSPGTGYEQYF.

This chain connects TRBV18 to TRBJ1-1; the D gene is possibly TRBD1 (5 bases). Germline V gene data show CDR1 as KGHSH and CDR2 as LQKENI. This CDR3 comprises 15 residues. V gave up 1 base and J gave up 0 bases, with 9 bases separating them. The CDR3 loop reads CASSPRQLMNTEAFF. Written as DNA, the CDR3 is TGTGCCAGCTCACCACGACAGTTAATGAACACTGAAGCTTTCTTT.

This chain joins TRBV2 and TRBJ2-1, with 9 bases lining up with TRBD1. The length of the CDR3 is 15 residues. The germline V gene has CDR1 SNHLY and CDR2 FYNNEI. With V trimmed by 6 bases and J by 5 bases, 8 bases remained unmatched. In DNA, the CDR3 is TGTGCCAGCAGAGCTGACAGGGGGTCAAACAATGAGCAGTTCTTC. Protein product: CASRADRGSNNEQFF.

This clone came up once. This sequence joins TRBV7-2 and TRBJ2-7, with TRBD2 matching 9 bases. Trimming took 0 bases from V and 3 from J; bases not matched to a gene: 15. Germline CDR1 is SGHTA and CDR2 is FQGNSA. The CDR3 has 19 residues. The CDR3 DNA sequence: TGTGCCAGCAGCTTAGCGGCCCAGCCCAGCGGGGGGATGAACTACGAGCAGTACTTC. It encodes CASSLAAQPSGGMNYEQYF.

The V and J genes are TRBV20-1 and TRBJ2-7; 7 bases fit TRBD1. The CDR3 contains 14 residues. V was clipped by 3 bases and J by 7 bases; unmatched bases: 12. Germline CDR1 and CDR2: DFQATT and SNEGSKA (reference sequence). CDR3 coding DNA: TGCAGTGCTAGTAAAGGGGGCGCGAGCTGGGAGCAGTACTTC. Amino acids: CSASKGGASWEQYF.

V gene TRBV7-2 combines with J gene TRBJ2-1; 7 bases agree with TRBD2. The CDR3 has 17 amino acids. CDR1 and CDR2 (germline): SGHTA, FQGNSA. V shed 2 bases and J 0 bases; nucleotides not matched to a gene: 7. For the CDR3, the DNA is TGTGCCAGCAGCTTACGGCTCGGGAGGAGCTCCTACAATGAGCAGTTCTTC. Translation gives CASSLRLGRSSYNEQFF.

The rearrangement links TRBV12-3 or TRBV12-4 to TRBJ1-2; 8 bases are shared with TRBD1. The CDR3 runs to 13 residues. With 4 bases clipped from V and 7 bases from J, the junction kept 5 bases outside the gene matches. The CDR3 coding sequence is TGTGCCAGCAGTTGGACAGGGATTCCTGGCTACACCTTC. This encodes CASSWTGIPGYTF.

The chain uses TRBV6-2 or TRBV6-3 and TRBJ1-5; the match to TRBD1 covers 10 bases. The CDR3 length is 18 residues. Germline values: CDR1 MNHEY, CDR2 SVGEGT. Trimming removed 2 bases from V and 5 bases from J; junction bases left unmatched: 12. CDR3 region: CASSYKDRGRFKDQPQHF. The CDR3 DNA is TGTGCCAGCAGTTACAAAGACAGGGGGCGCTTTAAGGATCAGCCCCAGCATTTT.

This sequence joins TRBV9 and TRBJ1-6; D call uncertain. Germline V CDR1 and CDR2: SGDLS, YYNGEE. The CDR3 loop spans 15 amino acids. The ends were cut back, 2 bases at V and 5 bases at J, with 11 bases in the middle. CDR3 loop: CASSVRFSDNSPLHF. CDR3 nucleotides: TGTGCCAGCAGCGTGCGGTTTTCGGATAATTCACCCCTCCACTTT. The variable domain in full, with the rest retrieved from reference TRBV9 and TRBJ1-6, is DSGVTQTPKHLITATGQRVTLRCSPRSGDLSVYWYQQSLDQGLQFLIQYYNGEERAKGNILERFSAQQFPDLHSELNLSSLELGDSALYFCASSVRFSDNSPLHFGNGTRLTVT.

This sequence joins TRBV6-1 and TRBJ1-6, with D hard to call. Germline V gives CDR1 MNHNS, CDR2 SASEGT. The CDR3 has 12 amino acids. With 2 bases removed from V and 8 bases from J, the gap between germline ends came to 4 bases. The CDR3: CASSESYSPLHF. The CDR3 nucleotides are TGTGCCAGCAGTGAATCCTATTCACCCCTCCACTTT.